This entry is about one TCR beta chain. Antigen: not known. The sample holds other DNA sequences that translate to the same CDR3. Libraries were prepared by immunoSEQ multiplex PCR; TCRdb keeps only in-frame clonotypes and omits some of them. The data hold around 1.5 million clones, with 95% to 99% observed a single time. These data belong to a study of shared clonotypes between healthy human individuals. Background on the study: Per donor, three plates held CD4 naive cells, three held CD4 memory, two held CD8 naive and one held CD8 memory.

Study-level results: Relative to their counterparts shared across all four donors, non-shared clonotypes exhibited diminished generation probabilities.

With 6 bases clipped from V and 4 bases from J, the junction kept 2 bases outside the gene matches. CDR1 MDHEN and CDR2 SYDVKM come from the germline V gene. CDR3 length: 12 amino acids. The chain carries TRBV28 and TRBJ2-5, with 7 bases fitting TRBD1. The clonotype was recovered from a man aged 25 to 45 in good health. The sequenced sample was naive CD4+ T cells sorted from blood. Subset: CD45RA+ positively selected. CDR3: CASSSGGETQYF. The CDR3 nucleotides are TGTGCCAGCAGCTCAGGGGGAGAGACCCAGTACTTC.